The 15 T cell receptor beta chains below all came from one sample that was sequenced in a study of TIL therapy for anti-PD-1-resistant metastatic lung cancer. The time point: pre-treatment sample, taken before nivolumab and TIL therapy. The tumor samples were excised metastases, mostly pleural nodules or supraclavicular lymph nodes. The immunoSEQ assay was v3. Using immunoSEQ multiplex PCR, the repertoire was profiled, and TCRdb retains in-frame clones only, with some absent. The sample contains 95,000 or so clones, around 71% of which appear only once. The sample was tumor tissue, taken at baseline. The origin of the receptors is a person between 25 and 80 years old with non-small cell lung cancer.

The CDR3 nucleotides are TGTGCCATCAGTGAAAAGGGAGGTGAAAAACTGTTTTTT. Residues: CAISEKGGEKLFF. The genes are TRBV10-3 and TRBJ1-4; D remains unclear. The CDR3 has 13 residues. Germline values: CDR1 ENHRY, CDR2 SYGVKD. The ends were cut back, 3 bases at V and 7 bases at J, with 9 bases in the middle.

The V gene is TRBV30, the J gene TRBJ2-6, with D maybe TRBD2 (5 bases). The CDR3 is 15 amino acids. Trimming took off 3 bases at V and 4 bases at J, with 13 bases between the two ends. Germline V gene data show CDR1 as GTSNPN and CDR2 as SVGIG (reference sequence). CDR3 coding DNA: TGTGCCTGGAGCCCCCAGCGGTCAGGGGCCAACGTCCTGACTTTC. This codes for CAWSPQRSGANVLTF.

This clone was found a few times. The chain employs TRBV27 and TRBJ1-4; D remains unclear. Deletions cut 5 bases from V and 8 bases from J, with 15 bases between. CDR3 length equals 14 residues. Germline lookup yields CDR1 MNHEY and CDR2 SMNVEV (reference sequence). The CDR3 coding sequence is TGTGCCAGCAGTACGACACTGGTGGGGGAAAAACTGTTTTTT. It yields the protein CASSTTLVGEKLFF.

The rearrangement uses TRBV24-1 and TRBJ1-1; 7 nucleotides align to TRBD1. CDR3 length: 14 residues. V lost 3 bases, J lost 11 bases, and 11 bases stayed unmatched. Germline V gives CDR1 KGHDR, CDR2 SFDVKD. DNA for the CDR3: TGTGCCACCAGTGATCCCCATACAGGGGTTGGGGCTTTCTTT. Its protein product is CATSDPHTGVGAFF.

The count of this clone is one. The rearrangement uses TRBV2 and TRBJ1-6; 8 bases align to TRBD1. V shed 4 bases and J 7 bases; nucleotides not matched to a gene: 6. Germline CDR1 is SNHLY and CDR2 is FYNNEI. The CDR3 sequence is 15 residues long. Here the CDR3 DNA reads TGTGCCAGCAGTGTACAGGGGGGGCAAAATTCACCCCTCCACTTT. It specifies CASSVQGGQNSPLHF. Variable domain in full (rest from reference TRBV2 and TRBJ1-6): EPEVTQTPSHQVTQMGQEVILRCVPISNHLYFYWYRQILGQKVEFLVSFYNNEISEKSEIFDDQFSVERPDGSNFTLKIRSTKLEDSAMYFCASSVQGGQNSPLHFGNGTRLTVT.

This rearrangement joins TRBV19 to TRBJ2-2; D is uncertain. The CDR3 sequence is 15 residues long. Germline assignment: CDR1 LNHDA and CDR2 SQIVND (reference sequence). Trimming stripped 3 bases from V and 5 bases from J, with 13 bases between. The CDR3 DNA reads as TGTGCCAGTAGTATGGACGTCCGTAGTACCGGGGAGCTGTTTTTT. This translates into CASSMDVRSTGELFF.

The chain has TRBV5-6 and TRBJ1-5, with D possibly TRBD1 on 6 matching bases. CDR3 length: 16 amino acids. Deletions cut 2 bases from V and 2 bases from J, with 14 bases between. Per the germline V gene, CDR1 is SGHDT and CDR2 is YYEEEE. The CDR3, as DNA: TGTGCCAGCAGCTTAGGAGGGGGGGGAGGCAATCAGCCCCAGCATTTT. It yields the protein CASSLGGGGGNQPQHF.

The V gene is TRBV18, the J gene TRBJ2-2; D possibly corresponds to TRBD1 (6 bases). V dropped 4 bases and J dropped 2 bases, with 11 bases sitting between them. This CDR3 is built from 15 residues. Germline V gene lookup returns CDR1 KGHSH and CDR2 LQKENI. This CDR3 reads CASSRDRPNTGELFF. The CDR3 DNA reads TGTGCCAGCTCACGTGACAGGCCTAACACCGGGGAGCTGTTTTTT.

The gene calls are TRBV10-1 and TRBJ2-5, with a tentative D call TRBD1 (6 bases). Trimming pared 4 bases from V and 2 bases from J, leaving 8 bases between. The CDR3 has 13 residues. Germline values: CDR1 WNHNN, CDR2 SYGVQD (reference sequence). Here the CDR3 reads CASSGQAQETQYF. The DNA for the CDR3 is TGCGCCAGCAGTGGACAGGCGCAAGAGACCCAGTACTTC.

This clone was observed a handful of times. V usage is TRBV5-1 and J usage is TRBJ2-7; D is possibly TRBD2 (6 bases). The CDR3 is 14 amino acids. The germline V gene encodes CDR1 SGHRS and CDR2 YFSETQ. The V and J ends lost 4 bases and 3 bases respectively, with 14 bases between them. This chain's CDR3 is CASSVAETIYEQYF. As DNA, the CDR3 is TGCGCCAGCAGCGTAGCGGAGACTATCTACGAGCAGTACTTC.

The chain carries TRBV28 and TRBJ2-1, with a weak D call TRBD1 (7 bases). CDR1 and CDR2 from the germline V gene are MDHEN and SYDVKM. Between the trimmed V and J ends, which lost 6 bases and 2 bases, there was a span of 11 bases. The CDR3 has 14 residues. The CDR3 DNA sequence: TGTGCCAGCAGGCGCGGGACAGCCTACAATGAGCAGTTCTTC. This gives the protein CASRRGTAYNEQFF.

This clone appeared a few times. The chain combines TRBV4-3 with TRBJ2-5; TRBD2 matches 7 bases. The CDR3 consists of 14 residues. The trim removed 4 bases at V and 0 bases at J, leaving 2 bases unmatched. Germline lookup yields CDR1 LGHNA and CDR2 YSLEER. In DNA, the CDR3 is TGCGCCAGCAGCCCCACTAGCGACCAAGAGACCCAGTACTTC. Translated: CASSPTSDQETQYF.

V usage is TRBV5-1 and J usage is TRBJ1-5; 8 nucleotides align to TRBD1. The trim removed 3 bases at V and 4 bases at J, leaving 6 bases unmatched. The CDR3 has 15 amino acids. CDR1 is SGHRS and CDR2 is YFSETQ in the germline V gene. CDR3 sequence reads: CASSSTGGSNQPQHF. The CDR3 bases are TGCGCCAGCAGCTCTACAGGGGGGAGTAATCAGCCCCAGCATTTT.

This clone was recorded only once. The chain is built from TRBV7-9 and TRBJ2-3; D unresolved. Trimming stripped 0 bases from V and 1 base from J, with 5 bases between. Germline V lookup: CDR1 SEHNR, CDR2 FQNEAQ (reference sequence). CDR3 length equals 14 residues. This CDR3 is CASSLAGGTDTQYF. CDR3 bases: TGTGCCAGCAGCTTAGCCGGCGGCACAGATACGCAGTATTTT.

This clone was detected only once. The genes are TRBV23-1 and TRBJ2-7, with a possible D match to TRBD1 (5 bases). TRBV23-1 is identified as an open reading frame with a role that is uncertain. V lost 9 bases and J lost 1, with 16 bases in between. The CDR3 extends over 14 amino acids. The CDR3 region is CARRRTPYSYEQYF. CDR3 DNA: TGCGCCAGACGCCGGACACCCTATTCCTACGAGCAGTACTTC.